A selection of T cell receptor beta chains follows, all from one sample in a study of blood T cell repertoires in COVID-19. Method: immunoSEQ multiplex PCR; TCRdb's copy keeps in-frame clones and lacks some. In the table there are 200,000 to 300,000 clones, roughly 83% of which are singletons. The sample taken for sequencing was peripheral blood. The receptors here all came from a woman older than 75 with acute or convalescent COVID-19. Both conserved end residues are part of each CDR3. Fields, in order: V gene, J gene, CDR3 protein.

TRBV5-5	TRBJ1-2	CASSLTGMWGYTF
TRBV6-1	TRBJ1-3	CASSAQGANTIYF
TRBV7-9	TRBJ1-4	CASSPSTSEKLFF
TRBV20-1	TRBJ1-6	CSASSQDRNSPLHF
TRBV28	TRBJ1-4	CASSLLQEKLFF
TRBV5-1	TRBJ1-5	CASSLGAGGSNQPQHF
TRBV9	TRBJ2-5	CASSGTGRETQYF
TRBV27	TRBJ1-5	CASSPQGYQNQPQHF
TRBV2	TRBJ1-1	CASSGDTEAFF
TRBV2	TRBJ1-5	CASSVREGENQPQHF
TRBV7-8	TRBJ2-2	CASSLTGDTGELFF
TRBV11-2	TRBJ2-1	CASSLEGGYSNEQFF
TRBV3-1/TRBV3-2	TRBJ2-2	CASSFRGTGELFF
TRBV27	TRBJ1-4	CASRRQGGANEKLFF
TRBV28	TRBJ2-3	CASRSGGLAPQADTQYF
TRBV29-1	TRBJ1-2	CSVEGDRSFRGYTF
TRBV3-1/TRBV3-2	TRBJ2-1	CASYPQGWDRGEDEQFF
TRBV19	TRBJ1-1	CASSIIGGMATEAFF
TRBV6-1	TRBJ1-1	CASSEVRVVGAFF
TRBV19	TRBJ2-1	CASSAGQGNNEQFF
TRBV18	TRBJ2-1	CASSPWDRRNEQFF
TRBV5-1	TRBJ2-7	CASSSGQGNYEQYF
TRBV9	TRBJ2-5	CASSVYSGEETQYF
TRBV6-5	TRBJ2-7	CASGNRGRGEQYF
TRBV2	TRBJ1-1	CASSVGKRNTEAFF
TRBV11-2	TRBJ2-7	CASSLGVTSSYEQYF
TRBV28	TRBJ1-2	CASSPLPGTGTGYTF
TRBV20-1	TRBJ2-6	CSASDSHSGANVLTF
TRBV3-1/TRBV3-2	TRBJ1-5	CASSQDTGYGQPQHF
TRBV3-1/TRBV3-2	TRBJ1-5	CASSQGAGSGQPQHF
TRBV6-1	TRBJ1-5	CASSAQGGRSNQPQHF
TRBV27	TRBJ2-7	CATTRRGGASYEQYF
TRBV18	TRBJ2-7	CASSPRPRGQGYEQYF
TRBV28	TRBJ1-5	CASSLKGKPQHF
TRBV12-3/TRBV12-4	TRBJ1-4	CASRGQDNEKLFF
TRBV5-6	TRBJ2-4	CASSLVRGIRPKNIQYF
TRBV18	TRBJ2-1	CASSPGDKINEQFF
TRBV18	TRBJ1-6	CASSPGDRGNNSPLHF